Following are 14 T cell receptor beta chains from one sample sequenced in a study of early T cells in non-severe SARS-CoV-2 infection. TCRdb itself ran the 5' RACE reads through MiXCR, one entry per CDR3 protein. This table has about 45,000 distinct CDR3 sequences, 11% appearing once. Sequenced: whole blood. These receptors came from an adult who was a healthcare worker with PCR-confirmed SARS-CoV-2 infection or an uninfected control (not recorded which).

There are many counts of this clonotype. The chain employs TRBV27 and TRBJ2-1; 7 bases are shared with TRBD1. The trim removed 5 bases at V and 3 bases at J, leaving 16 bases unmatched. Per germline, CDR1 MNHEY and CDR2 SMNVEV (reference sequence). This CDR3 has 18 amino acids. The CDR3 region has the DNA TGTGCCAGCAGTCAAGGGACAGCTACCCTGTGGCTCTACAATGAGCAGTTCTTC. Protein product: CASSQGTATLWLYNEQFF.

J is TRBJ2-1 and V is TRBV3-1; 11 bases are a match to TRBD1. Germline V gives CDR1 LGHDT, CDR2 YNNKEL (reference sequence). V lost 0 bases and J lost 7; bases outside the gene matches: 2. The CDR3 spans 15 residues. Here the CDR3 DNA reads TGTGCCAGCAGCCAAGAAGGACAGGGGGCAAATGAGCAGTTCTTC. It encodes CASSQEGQGANEQFF.

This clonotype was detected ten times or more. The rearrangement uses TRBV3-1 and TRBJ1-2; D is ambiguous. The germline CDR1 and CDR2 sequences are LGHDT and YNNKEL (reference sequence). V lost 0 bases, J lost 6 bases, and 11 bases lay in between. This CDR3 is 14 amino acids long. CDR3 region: CASSQELTSNGYTF. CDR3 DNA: TGTGCCAGCAGCCAAGAGTTGACAAGTAATGGCTACACCTTC.

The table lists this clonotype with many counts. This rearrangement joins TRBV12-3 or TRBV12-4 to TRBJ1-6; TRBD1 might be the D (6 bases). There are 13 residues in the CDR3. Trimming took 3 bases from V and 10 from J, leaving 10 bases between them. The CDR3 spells CASSFKQGSPLHF. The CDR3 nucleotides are TGTGCCAGCAGTTTCAAGCAGGGGTCACCCCTCCACTTT.

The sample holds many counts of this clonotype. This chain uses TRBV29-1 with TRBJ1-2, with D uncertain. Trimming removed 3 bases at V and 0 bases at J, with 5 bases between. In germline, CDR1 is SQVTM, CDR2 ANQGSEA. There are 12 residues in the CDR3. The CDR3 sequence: CSVESANYGYTF. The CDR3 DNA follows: TGCAGCGTTGAGAGCGCTAACTATGGCTACACCTTC.

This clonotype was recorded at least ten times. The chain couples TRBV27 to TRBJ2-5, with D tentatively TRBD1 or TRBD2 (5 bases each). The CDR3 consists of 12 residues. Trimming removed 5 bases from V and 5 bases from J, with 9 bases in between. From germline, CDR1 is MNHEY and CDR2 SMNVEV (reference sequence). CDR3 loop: CASSRWGETQYF. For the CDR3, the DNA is TGTGCCAGCAGTCGCTGGGGGGAGACCCAGTACTTC.

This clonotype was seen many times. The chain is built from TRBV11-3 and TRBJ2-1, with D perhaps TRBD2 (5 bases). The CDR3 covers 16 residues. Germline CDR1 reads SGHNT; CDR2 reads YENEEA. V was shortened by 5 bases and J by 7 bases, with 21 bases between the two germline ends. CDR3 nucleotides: TGTGCCAGCAGCGACACCGGTCGGGGTACCTGGAATGAGCAGTTCTTC. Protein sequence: CASSDTGRGTWNEQFF.

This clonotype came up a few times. The chain's CDR3 is CASSLLGEQETQYF. The CDR3 nucleotides read TGTGCCAGCAGCCTACTCGGGGAACAAGAGACCCAGTACTTC. V is TRBV25-1 and J is TRBJ2-5, with a weak D call TRBD2 (5 bases). CDR3 length equals 14 residues. Per the germline V gene, CDR1 is MGHDK and CDR2 is SYGVNS. V was cut by 6 bases and J by 2 bases, with 13 bases left in between.

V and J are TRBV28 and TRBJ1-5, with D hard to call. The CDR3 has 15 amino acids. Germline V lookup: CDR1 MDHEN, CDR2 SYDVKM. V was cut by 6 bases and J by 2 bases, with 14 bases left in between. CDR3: CASSPKGKGNQPQHF. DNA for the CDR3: TGTGCCAGCAGCCCTAAGGGTAAGGGCAATCAGCCCCAGCATTTT.

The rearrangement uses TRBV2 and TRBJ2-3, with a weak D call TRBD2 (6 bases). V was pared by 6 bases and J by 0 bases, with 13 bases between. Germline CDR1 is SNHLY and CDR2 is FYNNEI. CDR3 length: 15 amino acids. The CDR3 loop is CASSPQGGSTDTQYF. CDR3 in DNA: TGTGCCAGCAGCCCGCAGGGAGGAAGCACAGATACGCAGTATTTT. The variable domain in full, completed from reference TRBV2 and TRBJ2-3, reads EPEVTQTPSHQVTQMGQEVILRCVPISNHLYFYWYRQILGQKVEFLVSFYNNEISEKSEIFDDQFSVERPDGSNFTLKIRSTKLEDSAMYFCASSPQGGSTDTQYFGPGTRLTVL.

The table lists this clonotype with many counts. The CDR3, as DNA: TGTGCCAGCAGCTTAGGGACAGGCCTCAATCAGCCCCAGCATTTT. Translating it yields CASSLGTGLNQPQHF. The chain recombines TRBV7-9 with TRBJ1-5; 7 nucleotides match TRBD1. This CDR3 comprises 15 residues. The germline gives CDR1 SEHNR, CDR2 FQNEAQ (reference sequence). V gave up 1 base and J gave up 3 bases; unmatched junction bases: 3. The whole variable domain, filled in from reference TRBV7-9 and TRBJ1-5, reads DTGVSQNPRHKITKRGQNVTFRCDPISEHNRLYWYRQTLGQGPEFLTYFQNEAQLEKSRLLSDRFSAERPKGSFSTLEIQRTEQGDSAMYLCASSLGTGLNQPQHFGDGTRLSIL.

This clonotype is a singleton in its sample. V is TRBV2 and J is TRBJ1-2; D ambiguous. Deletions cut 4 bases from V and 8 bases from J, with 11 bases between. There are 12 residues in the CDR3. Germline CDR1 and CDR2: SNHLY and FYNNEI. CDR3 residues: CASSGDRRGYTF. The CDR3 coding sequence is TGTGCCAGCAGTGGGGATCGCAGAGGCTACACCTTC.

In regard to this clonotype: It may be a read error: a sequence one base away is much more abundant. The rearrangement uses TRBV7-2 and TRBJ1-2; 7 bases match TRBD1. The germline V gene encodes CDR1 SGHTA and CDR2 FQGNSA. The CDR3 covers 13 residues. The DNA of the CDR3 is TGTGCCGGCAGCCTTGGACAGGAGTATGGCTACACCTTC. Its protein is CAGSLGQEYGYTF.

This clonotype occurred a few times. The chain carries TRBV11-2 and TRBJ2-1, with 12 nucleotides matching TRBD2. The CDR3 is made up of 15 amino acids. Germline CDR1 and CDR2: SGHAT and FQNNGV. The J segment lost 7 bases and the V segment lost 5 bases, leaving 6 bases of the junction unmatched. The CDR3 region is CASSQGLAGFNEQFF. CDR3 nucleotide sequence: TGTGCCAGCAGCCAGGGACTAGCGGGTTTTAATGAGCAGTTCTTC. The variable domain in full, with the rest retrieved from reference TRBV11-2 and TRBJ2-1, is EAGVAQSPRYKIIEKRQSVAFWCNPISGHATLYWYQQILGQGPKLLIQFQNNGVVDDSQLPKDRFSAERLKGVDSTLKIQPAKLEDSAVYLCASSQGLAGFNEQFFGPGTRLTVL.